This TCR beta chain was obtained from a study of graft-versus-host responses after intestinal transplantation. Produced via immunoSEQ multiplex PCR; TCRdb's table is partial and in-frame only. The table records about 27,000 clones, 83% of them present only once. The ends lost 6 bases at V and 10 bases at J; junction bases unmatched: 12. Germline CDR1 and CDR2: PRHDT and FYEKMQ (reference sequence). This CDR3 region has 16 residues. The sequencing used PBMCs, collected 28 days after intestinal transplant. This receptor was taken from a human patient who received an intestinal transplant, so some T cells may come from the graft donor. The chain recombines TRBV13 with TRBJ2-1; 13 nucleotides align to TRBD2. The CDR3 DNA reads TGTGCCAGCAGTTTAAAGGGACTAGCGGGGTTAAAAGAGCAGTTCTTC. It specifies CASSLKGLAGLKEQFF.